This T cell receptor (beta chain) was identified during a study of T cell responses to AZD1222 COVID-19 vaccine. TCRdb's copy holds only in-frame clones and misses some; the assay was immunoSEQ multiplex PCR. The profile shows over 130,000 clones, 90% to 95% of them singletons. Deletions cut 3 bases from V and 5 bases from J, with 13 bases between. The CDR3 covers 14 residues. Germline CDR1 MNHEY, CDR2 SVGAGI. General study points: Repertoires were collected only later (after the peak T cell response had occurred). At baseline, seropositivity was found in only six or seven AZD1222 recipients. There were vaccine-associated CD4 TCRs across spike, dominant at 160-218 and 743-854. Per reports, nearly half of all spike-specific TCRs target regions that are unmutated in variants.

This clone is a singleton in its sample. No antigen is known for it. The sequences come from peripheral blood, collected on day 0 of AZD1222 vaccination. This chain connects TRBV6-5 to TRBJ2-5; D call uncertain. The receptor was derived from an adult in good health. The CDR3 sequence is CASSYLSGRETQYF. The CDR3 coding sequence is TGTGCCAGCAGTTATCTTTCCGGACGGGAGACCCAGTACTTC.